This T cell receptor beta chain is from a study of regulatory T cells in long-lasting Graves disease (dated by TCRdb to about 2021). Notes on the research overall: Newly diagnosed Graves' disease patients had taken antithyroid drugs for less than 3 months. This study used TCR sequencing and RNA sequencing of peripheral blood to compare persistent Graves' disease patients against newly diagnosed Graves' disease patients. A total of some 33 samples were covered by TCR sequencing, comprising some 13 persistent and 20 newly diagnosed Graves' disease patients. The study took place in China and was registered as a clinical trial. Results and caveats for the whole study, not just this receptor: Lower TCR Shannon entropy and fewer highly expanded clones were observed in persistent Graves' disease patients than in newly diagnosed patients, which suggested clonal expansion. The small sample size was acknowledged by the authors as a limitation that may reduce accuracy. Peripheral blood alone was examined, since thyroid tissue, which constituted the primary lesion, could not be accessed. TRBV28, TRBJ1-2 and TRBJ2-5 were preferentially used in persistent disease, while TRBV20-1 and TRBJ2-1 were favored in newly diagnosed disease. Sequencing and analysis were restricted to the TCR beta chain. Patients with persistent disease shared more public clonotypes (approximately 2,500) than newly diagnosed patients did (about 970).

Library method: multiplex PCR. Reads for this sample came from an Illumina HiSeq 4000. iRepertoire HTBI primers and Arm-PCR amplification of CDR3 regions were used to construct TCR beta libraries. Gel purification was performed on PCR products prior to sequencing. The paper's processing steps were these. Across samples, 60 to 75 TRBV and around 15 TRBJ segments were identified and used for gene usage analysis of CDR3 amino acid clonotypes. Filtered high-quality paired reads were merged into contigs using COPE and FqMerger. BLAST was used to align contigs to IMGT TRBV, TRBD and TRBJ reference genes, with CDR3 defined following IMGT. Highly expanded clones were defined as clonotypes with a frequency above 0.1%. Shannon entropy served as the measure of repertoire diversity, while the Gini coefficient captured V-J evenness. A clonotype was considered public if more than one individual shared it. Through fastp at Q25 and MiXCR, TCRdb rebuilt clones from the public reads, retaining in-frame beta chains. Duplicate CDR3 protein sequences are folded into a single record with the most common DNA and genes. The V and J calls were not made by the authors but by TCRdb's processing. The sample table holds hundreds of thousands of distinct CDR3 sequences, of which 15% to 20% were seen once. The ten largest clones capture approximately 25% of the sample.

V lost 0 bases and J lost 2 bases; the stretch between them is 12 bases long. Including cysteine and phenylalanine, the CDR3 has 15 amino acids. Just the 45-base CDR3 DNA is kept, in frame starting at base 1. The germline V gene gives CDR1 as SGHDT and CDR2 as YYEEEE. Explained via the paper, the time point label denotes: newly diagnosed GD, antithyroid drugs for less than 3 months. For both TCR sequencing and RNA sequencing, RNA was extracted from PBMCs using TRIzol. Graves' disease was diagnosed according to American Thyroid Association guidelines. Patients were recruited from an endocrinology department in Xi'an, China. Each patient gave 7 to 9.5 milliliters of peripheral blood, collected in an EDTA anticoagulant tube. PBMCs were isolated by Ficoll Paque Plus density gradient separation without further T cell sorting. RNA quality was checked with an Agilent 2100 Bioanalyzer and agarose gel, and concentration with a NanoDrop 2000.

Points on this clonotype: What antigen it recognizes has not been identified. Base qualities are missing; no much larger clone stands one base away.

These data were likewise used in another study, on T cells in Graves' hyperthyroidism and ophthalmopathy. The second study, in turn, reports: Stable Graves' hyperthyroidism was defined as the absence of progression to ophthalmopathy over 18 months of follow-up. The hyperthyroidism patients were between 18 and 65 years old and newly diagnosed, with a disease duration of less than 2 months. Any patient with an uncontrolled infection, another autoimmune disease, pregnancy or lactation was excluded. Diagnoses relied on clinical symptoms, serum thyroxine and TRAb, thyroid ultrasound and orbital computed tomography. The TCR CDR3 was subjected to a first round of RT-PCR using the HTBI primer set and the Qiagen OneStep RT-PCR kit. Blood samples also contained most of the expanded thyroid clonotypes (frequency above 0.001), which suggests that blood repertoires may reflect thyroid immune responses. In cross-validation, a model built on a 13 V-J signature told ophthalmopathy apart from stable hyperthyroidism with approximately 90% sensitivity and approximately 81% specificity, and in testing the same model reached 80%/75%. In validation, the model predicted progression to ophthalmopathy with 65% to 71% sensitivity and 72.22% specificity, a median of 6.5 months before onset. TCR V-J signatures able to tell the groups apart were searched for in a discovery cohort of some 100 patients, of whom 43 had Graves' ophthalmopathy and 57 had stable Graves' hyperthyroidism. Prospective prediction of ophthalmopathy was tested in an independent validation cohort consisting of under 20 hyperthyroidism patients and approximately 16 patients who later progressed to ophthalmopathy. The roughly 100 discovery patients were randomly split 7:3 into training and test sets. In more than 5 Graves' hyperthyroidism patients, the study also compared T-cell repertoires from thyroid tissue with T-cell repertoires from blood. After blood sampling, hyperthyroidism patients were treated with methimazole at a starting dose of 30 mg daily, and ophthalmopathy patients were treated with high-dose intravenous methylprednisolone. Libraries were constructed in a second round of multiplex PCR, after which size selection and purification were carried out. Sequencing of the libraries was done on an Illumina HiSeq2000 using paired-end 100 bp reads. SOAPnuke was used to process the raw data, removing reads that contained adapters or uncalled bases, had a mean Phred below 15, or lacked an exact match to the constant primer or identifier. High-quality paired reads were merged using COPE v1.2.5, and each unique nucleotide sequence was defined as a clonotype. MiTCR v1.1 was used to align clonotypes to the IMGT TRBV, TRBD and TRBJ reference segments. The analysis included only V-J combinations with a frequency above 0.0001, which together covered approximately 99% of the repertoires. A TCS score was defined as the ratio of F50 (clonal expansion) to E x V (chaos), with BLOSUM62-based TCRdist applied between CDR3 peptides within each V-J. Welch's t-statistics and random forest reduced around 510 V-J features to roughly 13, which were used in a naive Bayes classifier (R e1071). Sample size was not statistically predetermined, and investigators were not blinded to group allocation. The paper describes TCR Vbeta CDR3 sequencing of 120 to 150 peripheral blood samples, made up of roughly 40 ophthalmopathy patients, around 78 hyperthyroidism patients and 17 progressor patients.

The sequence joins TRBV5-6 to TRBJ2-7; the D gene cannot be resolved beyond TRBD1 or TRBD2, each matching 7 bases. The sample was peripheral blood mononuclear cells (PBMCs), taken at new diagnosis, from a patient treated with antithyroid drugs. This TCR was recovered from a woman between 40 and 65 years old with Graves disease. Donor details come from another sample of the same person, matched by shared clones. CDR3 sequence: CASSLGGRGPYEQYF. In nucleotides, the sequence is TGTGCCAGCAGCTTGGGAGGGAGGGGGCCCTACGAGCAGTACTTC.